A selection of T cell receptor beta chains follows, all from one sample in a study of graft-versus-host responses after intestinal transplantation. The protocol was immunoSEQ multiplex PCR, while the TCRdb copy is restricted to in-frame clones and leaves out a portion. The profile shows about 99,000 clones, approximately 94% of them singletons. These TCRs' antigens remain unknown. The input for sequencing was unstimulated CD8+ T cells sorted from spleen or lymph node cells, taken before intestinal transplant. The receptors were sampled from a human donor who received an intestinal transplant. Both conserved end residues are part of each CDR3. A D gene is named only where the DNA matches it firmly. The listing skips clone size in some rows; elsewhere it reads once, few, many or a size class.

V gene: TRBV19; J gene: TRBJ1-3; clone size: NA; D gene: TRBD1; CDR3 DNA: TGTGCCAGTAGTCTGGGACAGGGGATTTACGGAAACACCATATATTTT; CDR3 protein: CASSLGQGIYGNTIYF
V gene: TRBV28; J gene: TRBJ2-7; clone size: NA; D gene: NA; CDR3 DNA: TGTGCCAGCAGTTTAAATGACGAGCAGTACTTC; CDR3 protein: CASSLNDEQYF
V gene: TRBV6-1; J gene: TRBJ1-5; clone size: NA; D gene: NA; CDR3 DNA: TGTGCCAGCAGTGATCGGCAGCCCCAGCATTTT; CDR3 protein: CASSDRQPQHF
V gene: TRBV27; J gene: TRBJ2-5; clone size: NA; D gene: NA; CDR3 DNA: TGTGCCAGCGGGAGCTTCATAGGTAAACAAGAGACCCAGTACTTC; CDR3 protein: CASGSFIGKQETQYF
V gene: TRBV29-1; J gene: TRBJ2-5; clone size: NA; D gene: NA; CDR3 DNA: TGCAGCGTTGTACAGTTCTACCAGTACTTC; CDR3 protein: CSVVQFYQYF
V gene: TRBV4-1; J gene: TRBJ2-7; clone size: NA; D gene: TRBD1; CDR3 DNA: TGCGCCAGCAGCCCGGGACAGGGCGCCGTCTACGAGCAGTACTTC; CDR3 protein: CASSPGQGAVYEQYF
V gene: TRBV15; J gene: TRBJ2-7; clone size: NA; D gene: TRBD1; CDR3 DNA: TGTGCCACCAGCGCTGACAGGGGGCCCTCCTACGAGCAGTACTTC; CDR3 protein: CATSADRGPSYEQYF
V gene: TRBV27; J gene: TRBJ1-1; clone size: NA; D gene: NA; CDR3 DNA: TGTGCCAGCAGTTTAGGACACGGGAGGAGGACTGAAGCTTTCTTT; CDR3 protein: CASSLGHGRRTEAFF
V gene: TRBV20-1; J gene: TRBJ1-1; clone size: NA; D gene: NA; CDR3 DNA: TGCAGTGTGGAGTTTGAGGCGAAAGCTTTCTTT; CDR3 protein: CSVEFEAKAFF
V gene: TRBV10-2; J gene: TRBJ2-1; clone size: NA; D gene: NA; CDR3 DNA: TGCGCCAGCAGTGATGAGACAGACAATGAGCAGTTCTTC; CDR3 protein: CASSDETDNEQFF
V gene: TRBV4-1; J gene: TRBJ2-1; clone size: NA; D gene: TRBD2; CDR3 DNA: TGCGCCAGCAGCCAACCCCGGCGGGGGGGCTACAATGAGCAGTTCTTC; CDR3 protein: CASSQPRRGGYNEQFF
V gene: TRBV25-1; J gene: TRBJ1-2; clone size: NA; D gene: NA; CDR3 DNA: TGTGCCAGCAGTGAATGGACAACGGACAGTAACTATGGCTACACCTTC; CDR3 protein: CASSEWTTDSNYGYTF
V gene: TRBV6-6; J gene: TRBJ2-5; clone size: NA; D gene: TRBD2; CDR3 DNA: TGTGCCAGCCGTTCTAGCGGGGGCGCCCGGGAGACCCAGTACTTC; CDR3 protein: CASRSSGGARETQYF
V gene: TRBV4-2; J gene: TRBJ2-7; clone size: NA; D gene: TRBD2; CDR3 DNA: TGTGCCAGCAGCCAAGTTGTAGGGGAGGGCTACGAGCAGTACTTC; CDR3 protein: CASSQVVGEGYEQYF
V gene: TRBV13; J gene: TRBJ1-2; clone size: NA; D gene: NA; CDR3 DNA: TGTGCCAGCAGTTACTCAGTGGGTGGTGGTGGCTACACCTTC; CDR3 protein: CASSYSVGGGGYTF
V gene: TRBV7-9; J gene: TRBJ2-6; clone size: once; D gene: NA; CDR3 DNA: TGTGCCAGCAGCTTAGCGGCTTGGGACGGCTTCTCTGGGGCCAACGTCCTGACTTTC; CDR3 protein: CASSLAAWDGFSGANVLTF
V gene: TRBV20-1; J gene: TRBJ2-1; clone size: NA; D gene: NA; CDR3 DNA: TGCAGTGCTAGAGCGGGGCGTGAGCAGTTCTTC; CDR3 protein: CSARAGREQFF
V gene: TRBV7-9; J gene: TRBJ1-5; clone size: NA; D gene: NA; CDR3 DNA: TGTGCCAGCAGCTTCGGGGATAGCAATCAGCCCCAGCATTTT; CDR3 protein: CASSFGDSNQPQHF
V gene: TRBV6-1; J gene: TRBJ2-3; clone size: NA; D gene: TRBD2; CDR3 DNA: TGTGCCAGCAGTGCTCGTACTAGCGGTACAGATACGCAGTATTTT; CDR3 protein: CASSARTSGTDTQYF
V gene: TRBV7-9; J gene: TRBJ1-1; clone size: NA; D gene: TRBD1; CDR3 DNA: TGTGCCAGCAGACCGACAGGGGACACTGAAGCTTTCTTT; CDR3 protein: CASRPTGDTEAFF
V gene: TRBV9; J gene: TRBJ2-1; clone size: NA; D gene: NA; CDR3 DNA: TGTGCCAGCAGCGTAGGTGTAGGGGAGAATGAGCAGTTCTTC; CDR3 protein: CASSVGVGENEQFF
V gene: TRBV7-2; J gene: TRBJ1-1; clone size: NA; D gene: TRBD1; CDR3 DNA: TGTGCCAGCAGCTTAGCGGGACAGGGCACTGAAGCTTTCTTT; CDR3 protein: CASSLAGQGTEAFF
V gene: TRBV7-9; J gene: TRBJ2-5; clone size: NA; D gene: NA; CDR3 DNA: TGTGCCAGCAGCCCCCGGGGAACCTGGGAGACCCAGTACTTC; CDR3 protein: CASSPRGTWETQYF
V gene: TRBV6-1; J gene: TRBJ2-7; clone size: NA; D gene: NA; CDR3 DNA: TGTGCCACCTTTGGAAGAAGCTCCTACGAGCAGTACTTC; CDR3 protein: CATFGRSSYEQYF
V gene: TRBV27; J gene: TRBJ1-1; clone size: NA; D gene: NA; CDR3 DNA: TGTGCCAGCAGTTTTCTGCAGAACACTGAAGCTTTCTTT; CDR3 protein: CASSFLQNTEAFF
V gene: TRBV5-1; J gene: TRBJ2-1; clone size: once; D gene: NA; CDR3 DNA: TGCGCCAGCAGCTTGGACAGCCTCAATGAGCAGTTCTTC; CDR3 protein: CASSLDSLNEQFF
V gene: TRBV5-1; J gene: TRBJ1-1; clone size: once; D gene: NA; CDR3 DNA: TGCGCCAGCAGCCTTGGGGGGGGTATGCACACTGAAGCTTTCTTT; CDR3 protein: CASSLGGGMHTEAFF
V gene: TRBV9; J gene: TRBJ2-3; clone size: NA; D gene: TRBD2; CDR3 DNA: TGTGCCAGCAGCGTTAGCGGGGGGGACACAGATACGCAGTATTTT; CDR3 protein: CASSVSGGDTDTQYF
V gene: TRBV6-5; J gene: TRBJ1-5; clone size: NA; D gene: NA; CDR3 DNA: TGTGCCAGCAGTTACGGGGTGGATCAGCCCCAGCATTTT; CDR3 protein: CASSYGVDQPQHF
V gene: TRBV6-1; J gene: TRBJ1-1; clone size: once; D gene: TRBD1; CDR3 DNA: TGTGCCAGCAGTGAAGACTTTACAGGGGGCCTCAACACTGAAGCTTTCTTT; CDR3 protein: CASSEDFTGGLNTEAFF
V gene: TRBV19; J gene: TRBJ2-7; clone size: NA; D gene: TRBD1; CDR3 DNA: TGTGCCAGTGAGGGGAAGAAGGGGGCTCTGCAGGGGGAGCAGTACTTC; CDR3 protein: CASEGKKGALQGEQYF
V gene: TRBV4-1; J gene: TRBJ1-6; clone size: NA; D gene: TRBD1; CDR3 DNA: TGCGCCAGCAGCTATAACAGGGGATTGGATTCACCCCTCCACTTT; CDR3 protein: CASSYNRGLDSPLHF
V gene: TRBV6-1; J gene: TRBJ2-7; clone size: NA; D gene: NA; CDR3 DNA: TGTGCCAGCGGGAGCCGGGACATGAACGTCTACGAGCAGTACTTC; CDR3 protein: CASGSRDMNVYEQYF
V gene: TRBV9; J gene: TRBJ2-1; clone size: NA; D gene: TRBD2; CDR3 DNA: TGTGCCAGCAGCGTAGAGCGGGGGGGCTACAATGAGCAGTTCTTC; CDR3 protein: CASSVERGGYNEQFF
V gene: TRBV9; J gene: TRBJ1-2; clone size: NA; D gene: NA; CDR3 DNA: TGTGCCAGCAGGGACATAGTCTATGGCTACACCTTC; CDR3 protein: CASRDIVYGYTF
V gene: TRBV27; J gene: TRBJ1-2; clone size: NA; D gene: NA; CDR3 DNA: TGTGCCAGCAGTTTTGGAAGCGATTCGCGCTACACCTTC; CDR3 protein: CASSFGSDSRYTF
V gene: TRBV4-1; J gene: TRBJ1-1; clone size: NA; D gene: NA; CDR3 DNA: TGCGCCAGCAGCCTTAACCAGGGTGGGGGCACTGAAGCTTTCTTT; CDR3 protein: CASSLNQGGGTEAFF
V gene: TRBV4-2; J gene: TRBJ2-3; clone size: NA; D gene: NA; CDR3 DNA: TGTGCCAGCAGCCAAGGGTCTGGCGCCACTAGCACAGATACGCAGTATTTT; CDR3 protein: CASSQGSGATSTDTQYF
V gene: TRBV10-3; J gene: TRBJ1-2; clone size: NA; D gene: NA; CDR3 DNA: TGTGCCATCAGTGAATGGCAGGGGCCCACTTTCGATTATGGCTACACCTTC; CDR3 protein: CAISEWQGPTFDYGYTF
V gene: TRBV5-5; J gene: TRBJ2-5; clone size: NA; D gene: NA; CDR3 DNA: TGTGCCAGCAGCTTGGTGTCCCTAGAGACCCAGTACTTC; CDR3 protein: CASSLVSLETQYF
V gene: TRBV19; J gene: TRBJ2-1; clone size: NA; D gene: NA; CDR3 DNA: TGTGCCAGTAGCGGGACTCCCTACAATGAGCAGTTCTTC; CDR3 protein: CASSGTPYNEQFF
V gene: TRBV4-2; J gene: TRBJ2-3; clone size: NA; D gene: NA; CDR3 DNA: TGTGCCAGCAGCCAAGATCAGGTGGATACGCAGTATTTT; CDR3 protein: CASSQDQVDTQYF
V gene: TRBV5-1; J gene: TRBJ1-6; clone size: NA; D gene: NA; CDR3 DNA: TGCGCCAGCAGCCCCCGGGAGGAGAGCTCCTATAATTCACCCCTCCACTTT; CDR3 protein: CASSPREESSYNSPLHF
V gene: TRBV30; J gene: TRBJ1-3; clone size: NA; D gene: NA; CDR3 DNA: TGTGCCTGGAGTGTAATTACCGCCGGTCCTTCTGGAAACACCATATATTTT; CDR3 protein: CAWSVITAGPSGNTIYF
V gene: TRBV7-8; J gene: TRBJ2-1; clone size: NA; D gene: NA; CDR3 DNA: TGTGCCAGCAGCTTAGAACTTGAGCAGTTCTTC; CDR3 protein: CASSLELEQFF
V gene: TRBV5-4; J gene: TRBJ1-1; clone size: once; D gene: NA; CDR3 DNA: TGTGCCAGCAGCTTGGCGGGCTCAGCGGGTACTGAAGCTTTCTTT; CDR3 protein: CASSLAGSAGTEAFF
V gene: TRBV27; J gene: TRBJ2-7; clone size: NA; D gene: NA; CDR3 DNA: TGTGCCAGCAGTTTATCGGTCTGGGGGGACTACGAGCAGTACTTC; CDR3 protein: CASSLSVWGDYEQYF